This T cell receptor (beta chain) was sequenced during a study of cytomegalovirus exposure and HLA in healthy donors (TCRdb year 2017). For context, the study as a whole: An earlier analysis of approximately 640 of the donors reported roughly 300 Gb of sequence data and roughly 100 million unique TCR beta sequences from approximately 180 million T cells. Every repertoire in the discovery cohort had been generated on one and the same sequencing platform. In a later analysis, previously published TCR beta repertoires from 666 donors were re-analyzed and high-resolution HLA genotyping was added so that TCR occurrence patterns could be studied. The study aimed to test whether signatures of past pathogen exposure could be identified by cataloging public T cell receptors. An earlier analysis of fewer than 750 of the donors used high-throughput TCR beta sequencing to judge whether each TCR beta V gene segment behaved as functional or pseudogenic. The genetic ancestry cluster associated with self-reported Caucasian donors included approximately 85% of the 398 genotyped donors. In addition to the first cohort of several hundred subjects, a separate validation cohort of 130 or so different subjects was used. Typing coverage varied by locus: 629-630 donors for A, B, C, DRB1 and DQB1; roughly 500 for DQA1; around 570 for DPA1; around 490 for DPB1. A later genetic analysis used genome-wide SNP genotypes for about 60% of the roughly 700 donors, treating that subset as a discovery cohort. On average, 235,054 unique TCR beta nucleotide sequences were sequenced per donor among a few hundred genotyped donors of the cohort, with about 17% of those sequences being non-productive. The later analysis used no new phenotypic data to find candidate immune exposures, relying instead on TCR beta sequences and their occurrence across donors. Four to six DR-DQ haplotypes were handled as single units for association and clustering, since linkage in the cohort was strong. The study combined high-throughput TCR immunosequencing, statistical association of individual TCRs with disease status, and machine learning to predict cytomegalovirus infection status. HLA typing included class I and class II loci at four-digit resolution. Using immunosequencing, the study profiled T cell repertoires from fewer than 700 subjects and related those repertoires to cytomegalovirus serostatus. Donor age, sex, ethnicity and CMV serostatus were compiled alongside the repertoire data. Around 320 gigabases of sequencing data and tens of millions of unique TCR sequences were included in an early release covering around 650 HLA-typed donors. Here is what the overall study found, with its caveats: In a later analysis, most CMV-associated TCR beta chains were found to appear HLA-restricted, with HLA associations seemingly driven largely by CMV exposure. A total of 150 to 200 TCR beta chains were listed by the study as associated with cytomegalovirus. Compared with the approximately 600-donor mean, donors in an Asian-associated ancestry cluster had fewer N-insertions in productive TCRs, according to a later genetic analysis. In an earlier analysis of more than 500 of the donors, most TCR beta V segments appeared in productive rearrangements about 90% or about 30% of the time, broadly matching IMGT annotations. An association between a missense DCLRE1C variant and V-gene and J-gene trimming of TCR beta chains was found in a later genetic analysis and replicated in an independent cohort. Because counts were too low, seventeen rarely observed V segments, including chromosome 9 orphons, were excluded from the earlier analysis of under 650 of the donors. Presence/absence analyses assumed roughly uniform sequencing depth across donors, an assumption that may not hold. Because HLA typing was missing for some donors at each locus, association tests included only the typed subset. When HLA alleles, especially DR and DQ, strongly co-occurred, attributing TCR associations to individual alleles was difficult. For the cohort, immune exposure information was limited to CMV serostatus. The 87-base-pair reads could not distinguish some IMGT-functional V segments, including TRBV6-2 and TRBV6-3, so those segments were excluded. Most TCR sequences were seen in very few donors, while some public TCRs were found in many individuals. At a false discovery rate of 0.05, a later analysis linked 16,951 TCR beta sequences to specific HLA alleles. In a later analysis, HLA-associated TCR beta chains were found to be more clonally expanded and to have lower generation probabilities than equally common non-associated chains. In a later analysis, several top co-occurrence clusters were reported to appear linked to parvovirus B19, influenza, CMV and Epstein-Barr virus. A cluster of highly shared sequence variants was judged likely to be a technical artifact of the sequencing pipeline. In a later analysis, the rate of TCR association differed among HLA loci, with DRB1 alleles having the most associated TCRs and HLA-C alleles having the fewest. In this cohort, only TCR beta chains were sequenced, and detectable features were limited by the absence of alpha or paired-chain data. Linkage disequilibrium might explain the correlated functional status among segregating V segments, but an unknown experimental factor could not be excluded. A few of the identified cytomegalovirus-associated TCR beta chains were confirmed in vitro to be specific for cytomegalovirus antigens. It was suggested by the authors that the approach could potentially be generalized to other disease states and immunological phenotypes. A further reported finding was that TCR beta sequences accurately predicted the HLA-A and HLA-B alleles for most subjects in the first cohort. In both the original and validation cohorts, the classifier was reported to diagnose cytomegalovirus status with high specificity and sensitivity.

At the junction V is shortened by 2 bases and J by 8 bases, with 21 bases in between. The germline V gene provides CDR1 MDHEN and CDR2 SYDVKM. The CDR3 covers 17 residues, taking in both the cysteine and the phenylalanine. The entry retains the CDR3 DNA only, 51 bases that are in frame from base 1. To prepare the library, the immunoSEQ multiplex PCR assay was applied. A mixture of 60 forward primers for TCR Vbeta segments and 13 reverse primers for TCR Jbeta segments was used in the multiplex PCR. The CDR3 region of rearranged TCR beta genes was amplified from genomic DNA with a multiplex PCR assay. On the Illumina HiSeq System, the amplified TCR beta libraries were sequenced as 87-base-pair reads. The study's processing was this. A later analysis counted 65 million to 90 million unique TCR beta chains across the 670 or so repertoires, and some 11 million of these chains were shared by at least two donors. Raw reads were error-corrected and collapsed into unique sequences by a nearest-neighbor algorithm in which closely related sequences were merged to remove PCR and sequencing errors. V, D and J gene segments were assigned by aligning CDR3 sequences to IMGT reference sequences. For a sequence to be retained, a match of at least six nucleotides was required to both a V gene segment and a J gene segment. Rearrangements were classified as productive when the CDR3 lacked stop codons and remained in frame with V and J, and all other rearrangements were classified as non-productive. Following IMGT convention, CDR3 was defined as the stretch from the second conserved V-encoded cysteine to the conserved J-encoded phenylalanine. The earlier analysis of some 550 of the donors excluded any sequence lacking an unambiguous match to a single V gene segment. An earlier analysis of around 600 of the donors classified V segments as functional when productive rearrangements were above 56.7% and as segregating when the standard deviation between donors was above 5%. A statistical classification framework was built for diagnosing cytomegalovirus status from the catalog of TCR beta chain sequences. In a later analysis, V and J genes were assigned by comparing TCR nucleotide sequences against IMGT/GENE-DB human TR gene sequences. Using the TCRdist pipeline, a later analysis assigned CDR3 sequences along with most-parsimonious VDJ recombination scenarios. In a later analysis, each TCR beta chain was defined by its CDR3 amino acid sequence together with its V-gene family, and reads lacking a unique V-gene family were excluded. A later analysis removed 550 to 700 highly shared, low-generation-probability nucleotide sequences to deal with suspected cross-contamination and a sequencing artifact. In a later analysis, a clonal expansion index was calculated for each public chain from normalized within-repertoire ranks of inferred template counts. In a later analysis, generation probabilities were computed with a VDJ recombination model fitted to out-of-frame rearrangements, and the resulting probabilities were checked against IGoR. A later analysis scored TCR-TCR, TCR-HLA and TCR-CMV co-occurrence with hypergeometric tests, applying a repertoire-size bias correction to TCR pairs. In a later analysis, false discovery rates were estimated by permuting HLA or CMV assignments 20 times. In a later analysis, co-occurring TCRs were grouped using DBSCAN, with TCRdist sequence similarity added in when clustering inside HLA-allele-positive subsets. Co-occurrence clustering excluded repertoires with fewer than 30,000 or more than 120,000 public chains, plus five with anomalous nucleotide sharing. Entries here come from immuneACCESS through TCRdb and include only in-frame sequences with V and J called. Some clones fail to appear in such tables; in the studies checked, an unresolved V gene covers under half of the shortfall, and the cause of the remainder is unknown. V and J calls and clone size are those listed in that table; D and trimming were worked out from the DNA. Here the sample has under 200,000 clones; roughly 85% occur a single time. Around 4.3% of the sample is held by the ten biggest clonotypes.

The cohort comprised some 680 healthy bone marrow donors. Cohort members were all nominally healthy when sampled, although unrecorded immune exposures were likely present. The donor tested CMV seropositive, placing the donor among the 250 to 300 seropositive members of the cohort. A peripheral blood sample was collected from each donor, and TCR beta sequencing was performed on peripheral blood mononuclear cells. Genomic DNA was extracted from the blood cell samples with the Qiagen DNeasy Blood Extraction Kit. Comments on this clone: Its recognized antigen is unknown. No much larger clone exists at a distance of one base, and base qualities are not known.

This TCR came from a woman in her thirties in good health and CMV-seropositive. Specimen: PBMCs. The sequence joins TRBV28 to TRBJ1-4, with the D gene call left open. The nucleotide sequence is TGTGCCAGCAGTTTAGGGCTCCAAACCCCGGGGTCAGAAAAACTGTTTTTT. Translated, it reads CASSLGLQTPGSEKLFF.